These 5 T cell receptor beta chains were sequenced from one sample in a study of blood T cell repertoires in COVID-19. Libraries were prepared by immunoSEQ multiplex PCR; TCRdb keeps only in-frame clonotypes and omits some of them. The data show 450,000 to 500,000 clones, around 85% seen once. Input material: PBMCs or T cells enriched from blood (not recorded which). These receptor sequences come from a woman aged 60-75 years who had recovered from COVID-19.

CDR3 amino acids: CASNLRNTEAFF. CDR3 bases: TGTGCCAGCAACCTAAGGAACACTGAAGCTTTCTTT. V usage is TRBV2 and J usage is TRBJ1-1; D ambiguous. The V gene lost 7 bases and the J gene lost 1 base, with 7 bases spanning the gap. Germline V lookup: CDR1 SNHLY, CDR2 FYNNEI. The CDR3 contains 12 residues.

The CDR3 DNA sequence: TGTGCCAGCAGTACAGGACCCCAAGAGACCCAGTACTTC. Residues: CASSTGPQETQYF. V gene TRBV6-5 combines with J gene TRBJ2-5; tentatively, D is TRBD1 (5 bases). Deletions cut 5 bases from V and 1 base from J, with 8 bases between. Germline lookup yields CDR1 MNHEY and CDR2 SVGAGI. This CDR3 has 13 residues.

The rearrangement uses TRBV10-3 and TRBJ2-7, with TRBD2 identical over 9 bases. The CDR3 sequence is 15 residues long. The germline CDR1 and CDR2 sequences are ENHRY and SYGVKD. The trim removed 6 bases at V and 2 bases at J, leaving 8 bases unmatched. CDR3 bases: TGTGCCATCAGCAAACAAGCGGGGGGAACCTACGAGCAGTACTTC. As protein: CAISKQAGGTYEQYF.

This clone occurred a few times. Other DNA sequences of this sample code for an identical CDR3. This chain uses TRBV5-1 with TRBJ2-1; maybe TRBD2 (6 bases). Germline V lookup: CDR1 SGHRS, CDR2 YFSETQ. The CDR3 totals 14 residues. Trimming pared 2 bases from V and 2 bases from J, leaving 8 bases between. The CDR3 sequence: CASSFGGTYNEQFF. The CDR3, as DNA: TGCGCCAGCAGCTTCGGAGGGACCTACAATGAGCAGTTCTTC.

V gene TRBV13 combines with J gene TRBJ2-1, with 16 bases that match TRBD2. The CDR3 runs 15 residues. Germline CDR1 PRHDT, CDR2 FYEKMQ (reference sequence). V was pared by 6 bases and J by 9 bases, with 5 bases of the junction left unmatched. CDR3: CASRGTSGGAFEQFF. CDR3 in DNA: TGTGCCAGCAGAGGGACTAGCGGGGGGGCCTTTGAGCAGTTCTTC.